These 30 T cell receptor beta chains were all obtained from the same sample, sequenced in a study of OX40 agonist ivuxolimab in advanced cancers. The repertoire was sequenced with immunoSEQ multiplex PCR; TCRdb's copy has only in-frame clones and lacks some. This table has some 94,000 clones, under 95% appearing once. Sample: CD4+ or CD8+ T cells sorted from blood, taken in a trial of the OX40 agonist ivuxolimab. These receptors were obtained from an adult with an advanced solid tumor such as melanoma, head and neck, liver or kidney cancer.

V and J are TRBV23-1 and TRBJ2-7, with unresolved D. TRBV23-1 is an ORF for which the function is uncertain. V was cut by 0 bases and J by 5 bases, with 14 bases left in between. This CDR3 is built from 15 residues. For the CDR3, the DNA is TGCGCCAGCAGTCAATCACACCTTTGCGATAACGAGCAGTACTTC. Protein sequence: CASSQSHLCDNEQYF.

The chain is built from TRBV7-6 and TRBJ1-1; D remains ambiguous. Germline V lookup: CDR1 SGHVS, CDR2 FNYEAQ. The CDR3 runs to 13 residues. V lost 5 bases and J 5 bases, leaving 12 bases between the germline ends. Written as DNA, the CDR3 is TGTGCCAGCAGCCTAGGGCGCCAAACTGAAGCTTTCTTT. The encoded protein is CASSLGRQTEAFF. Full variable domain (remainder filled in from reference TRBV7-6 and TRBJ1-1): GAGVSQSPRYKVTKRGQDVALRCDPISGHVSLYWYRQALGQGPEFLTYFNYEAQQDKSGLPNDRFSAERPEGSISTLTIQRTEQRDSAMYRCASSLGRQTEAFFGQGTRLTVV.

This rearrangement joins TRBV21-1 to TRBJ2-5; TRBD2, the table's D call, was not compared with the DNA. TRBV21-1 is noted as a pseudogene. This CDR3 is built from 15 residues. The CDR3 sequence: CASPRARRVPETQYF. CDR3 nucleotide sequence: TGTGCCAGCCCCCGAGCCAGGAGGGTCCCAGAGACCCAGTACTTC.

The CDR3, as DNA: TGTGCCAGCAGCCCCTGGGACAGGTTCTCCTACGAGCAGTACTTC. Residues: CASSPWDRFSYEQYF. The chain uses TRBV7-2 and TRBJ2-7; 8 nucleotides agree with TRBD1. The CDR3 is 15 amino acids. Looked up from germline, CDR1 is SGHTA and CDR2 is FQGNSA. The trim removed 5 bases at V and 0 bases at J, leaving 6 bases unmatched.

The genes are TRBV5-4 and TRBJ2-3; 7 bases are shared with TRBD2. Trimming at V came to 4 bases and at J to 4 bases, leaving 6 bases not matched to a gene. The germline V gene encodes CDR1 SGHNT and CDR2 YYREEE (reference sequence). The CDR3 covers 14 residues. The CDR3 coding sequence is TGTGCCAGCAGCCCTACCCGGGGGGCAGATACGCAGTATTTT. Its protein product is CASSPTRGADTQYF.

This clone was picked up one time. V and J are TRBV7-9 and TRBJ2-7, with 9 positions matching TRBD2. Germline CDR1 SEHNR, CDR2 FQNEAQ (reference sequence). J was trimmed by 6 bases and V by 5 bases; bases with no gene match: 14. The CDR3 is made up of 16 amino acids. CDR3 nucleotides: TGTGCCAGCAGCCCCGGCGGGGCGGGAGGGCGCGTCGAGCAGTACTTC. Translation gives CASSPGGAGGRVEQYF.

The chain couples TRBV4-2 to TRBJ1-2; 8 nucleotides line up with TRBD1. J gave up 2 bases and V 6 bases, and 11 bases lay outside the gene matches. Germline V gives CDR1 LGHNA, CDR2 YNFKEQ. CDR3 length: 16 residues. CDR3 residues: CASRASSGQGNYGYTF. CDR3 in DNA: TGTGCCAGCAGGGCCAGCAGTGGACAGGGCAACTATGGCTACACCTTC.

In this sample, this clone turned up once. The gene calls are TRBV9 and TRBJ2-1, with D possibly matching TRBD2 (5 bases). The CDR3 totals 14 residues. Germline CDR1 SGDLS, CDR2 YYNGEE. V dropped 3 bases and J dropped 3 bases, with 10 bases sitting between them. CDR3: CASSATRFYNEQFF. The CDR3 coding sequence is TGTGCCAGCAGCGCCACTAGGTTCTACAATGAGCAGTTCTTC. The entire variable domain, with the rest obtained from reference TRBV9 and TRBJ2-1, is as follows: DSGVTQTPKHLITATGQRVTLRCSPRSGDLSVYWYQQSLDQGLQFLIQYYNGEERAKGNILERFSAQQFPDLHSELNLSSLELGDSALYFCASSATRFYNEQFFGPGTRLTVL.

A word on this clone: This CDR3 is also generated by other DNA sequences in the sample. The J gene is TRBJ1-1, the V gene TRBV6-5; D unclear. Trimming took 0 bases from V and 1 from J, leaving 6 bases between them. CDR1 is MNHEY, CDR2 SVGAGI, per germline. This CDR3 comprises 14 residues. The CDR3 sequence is CASSYSQTNTEAFF. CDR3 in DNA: TGTGCCAGCAGTTACTCGCAGACGAACACTGAAGCTTTCTTT.

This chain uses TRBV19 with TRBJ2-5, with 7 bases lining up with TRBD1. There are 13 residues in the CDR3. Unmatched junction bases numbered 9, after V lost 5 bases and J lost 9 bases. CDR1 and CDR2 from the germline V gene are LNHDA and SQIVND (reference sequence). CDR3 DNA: TGTGCCAGTAGTTTAGGACAGGCAAAGGCCCAGTACTTC. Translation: CASSLGQAKAQYF. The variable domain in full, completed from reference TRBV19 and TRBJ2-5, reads DGGITQSPKYLFRKEGQNVTLSCEQNLNHDAMYWYRQDPGQGLRLIYYSQIVNDFQKGDIAEGYSVSREKKESFPLTVTSAQKNPTAFYLCASSLGQAKAQYFGPGTRLLVL.

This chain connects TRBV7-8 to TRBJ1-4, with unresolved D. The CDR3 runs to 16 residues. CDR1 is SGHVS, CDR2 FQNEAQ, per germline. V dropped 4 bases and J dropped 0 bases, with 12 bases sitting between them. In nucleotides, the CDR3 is TGTGCCAGCAGCTCGTCCGTCGGCGCAACTAATGAAAAACTGTTTTTT. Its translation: CASSSSVGATNEKLFF.

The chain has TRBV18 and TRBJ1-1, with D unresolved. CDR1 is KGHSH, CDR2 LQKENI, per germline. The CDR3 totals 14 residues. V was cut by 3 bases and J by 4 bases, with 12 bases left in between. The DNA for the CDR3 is TGTGCCAGCTCACCTTCCGTCGATCTCACTGAAGCTTTCTTT. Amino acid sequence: CASSPSVDLTEAFF.

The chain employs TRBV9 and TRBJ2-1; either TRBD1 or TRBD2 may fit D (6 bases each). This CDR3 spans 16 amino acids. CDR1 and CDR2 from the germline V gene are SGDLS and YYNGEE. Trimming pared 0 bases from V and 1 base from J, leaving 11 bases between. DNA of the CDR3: TGTGCCAGCAGCGTAGCTCAGGGGAGGTCCTACAATGAGCAGTTCTTC. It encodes CASSVAQGRSYNEQFF.

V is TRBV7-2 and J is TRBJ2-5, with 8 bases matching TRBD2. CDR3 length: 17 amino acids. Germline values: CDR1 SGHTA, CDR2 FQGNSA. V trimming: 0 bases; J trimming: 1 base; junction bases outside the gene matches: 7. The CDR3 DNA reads TGTGCCAGCAGCTTAGCCTCTGGACTAGCATTCCAAGAGACCCAGTACTTC. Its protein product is CASSLASGLAFQETQYF.

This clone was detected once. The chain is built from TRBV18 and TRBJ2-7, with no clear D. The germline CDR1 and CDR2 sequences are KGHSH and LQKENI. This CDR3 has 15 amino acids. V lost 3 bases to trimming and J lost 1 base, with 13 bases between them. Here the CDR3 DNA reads TGTGCCAGCTCACCCGGTATACAGATATCCTACGAGCAGTACTTC. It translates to CASSPGIQISYEQYF.

CDR3: CASSLVRNTDTQYF. The CDR3, as DNA: TGTGCCAGCAGCTTGGTAAGGAACACAGATACGCAGTATTTT. The chain combines TRBV5-4 with TRBJ2-3; D is uncertain. The germline gives CDR1 SGHNT, CDR2 YYREEE (reference sequence). This CDR3 region has 14 residues. V gave up 0 bases and J gave up 2 bases, with 7 bases separating them.

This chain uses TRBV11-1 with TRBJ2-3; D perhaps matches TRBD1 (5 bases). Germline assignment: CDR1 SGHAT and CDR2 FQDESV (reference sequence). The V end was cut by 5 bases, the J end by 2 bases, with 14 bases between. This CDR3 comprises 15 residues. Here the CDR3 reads CASSPQGATTDTQYF. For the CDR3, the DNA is TGTGCCAGCAGCCCCCAGGGCGCCACCACAGATACGCAGTATTTT.

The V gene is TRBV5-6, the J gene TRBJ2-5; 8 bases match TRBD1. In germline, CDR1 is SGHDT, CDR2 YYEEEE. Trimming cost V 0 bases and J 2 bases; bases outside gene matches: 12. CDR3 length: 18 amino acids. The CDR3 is CASSLGNRGWSFQETQYF. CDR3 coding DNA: TGTGCCAGCAGCTTGGGGAACAGGGGGTGGTCATTTCAAGAGACCCAGTACTTC.

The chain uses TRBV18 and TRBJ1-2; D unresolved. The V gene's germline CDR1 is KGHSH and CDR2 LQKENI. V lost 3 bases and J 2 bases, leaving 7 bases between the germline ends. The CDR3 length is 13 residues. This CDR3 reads CASSPPGNYGYTF. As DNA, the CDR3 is TGTGCCAGCTCACCCCCGGGAAACTATGGCTACACCTTC.

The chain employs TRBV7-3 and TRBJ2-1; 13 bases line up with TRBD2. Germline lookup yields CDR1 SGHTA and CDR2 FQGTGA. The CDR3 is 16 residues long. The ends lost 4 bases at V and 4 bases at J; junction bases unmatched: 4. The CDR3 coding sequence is TGTGCCAGCAGCTCCGGGACTAGCGGGACATACAATGAGCAGTTCTTC. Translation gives CASSSGTSGTYNEQFF.

The CDR3 sequence: CATHGTSVYNEQFF. CDR3 nucleotides: TGTGCCACCCACGGGACTAGTGTCTACAATGAGCAGTTCTTC. V gene TRBV6-1 combines with J gene TRBJ2-1, with 8 bases lining up with TRBD2. The germline V gene encodes CDR1 MNHNS and CDR2 SASEGT. After removal of 10 bases from V and 3 bases from J, the junction contained 8 bases not matched to a gene. The CDR3 consists of 14 residues.

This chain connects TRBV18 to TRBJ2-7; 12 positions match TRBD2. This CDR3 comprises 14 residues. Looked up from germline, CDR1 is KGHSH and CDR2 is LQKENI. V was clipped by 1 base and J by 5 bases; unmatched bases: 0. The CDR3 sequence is CASSPRLAGDEQYF. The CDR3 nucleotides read TGTGCCAGCTCACCACGACTAGCGGGAGACGAGCAGTACTTC.

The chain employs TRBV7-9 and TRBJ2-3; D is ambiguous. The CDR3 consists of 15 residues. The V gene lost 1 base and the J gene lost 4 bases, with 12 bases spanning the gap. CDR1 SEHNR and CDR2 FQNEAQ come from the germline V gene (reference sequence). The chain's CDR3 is CASSLGARSADTQYF. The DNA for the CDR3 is TGTGCCAGCAGCTTAGGGGCACGGTCGGCAGATACGCAGTATTTT.

CDR3 loop: CASSLEVRERREQYF. The CDR3 DNA reads TGTGCCAGCAGCTTGGAAGTGCGGGAGCGGAGGGAGCAGTACTTC. This sequence joins TRBV5-4 and TRBJ2-7, with 7 bases matching TRBD2. Germline V CDR1 and CDR2: SGHNT, YYREEE (reference sequence). This CDR3 has 15 residues. The V and J ends lost 0 bases and 7 bases, in that order; junction bases with no gene match: 10.

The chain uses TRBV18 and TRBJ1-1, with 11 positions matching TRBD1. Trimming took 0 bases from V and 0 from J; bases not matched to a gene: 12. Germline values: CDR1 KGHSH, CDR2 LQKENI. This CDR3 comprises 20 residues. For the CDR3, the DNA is TGTGCCAGCTCACCACCGGAGGACAGGGGGCGTTCATTCATGAACACTGAAGCTTTCTTT. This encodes CASSPPEDRGRSFMNTEAFF.

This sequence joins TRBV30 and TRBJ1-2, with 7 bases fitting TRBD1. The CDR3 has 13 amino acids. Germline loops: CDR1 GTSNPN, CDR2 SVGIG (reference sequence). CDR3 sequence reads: CVTGQDGNYGYTF. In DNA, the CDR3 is TGTGTAACCGGACAGGATGGAAACTATGGCTACACCTTC.

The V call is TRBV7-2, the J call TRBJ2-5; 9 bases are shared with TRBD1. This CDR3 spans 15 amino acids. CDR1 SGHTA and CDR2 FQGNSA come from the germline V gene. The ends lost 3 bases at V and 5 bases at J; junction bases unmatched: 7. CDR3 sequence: CASSFALQGAETQYF. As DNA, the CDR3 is TGTGCCAGCAGCTTCGCACTACAGGGGGCTGAGACCCAGTACTTC. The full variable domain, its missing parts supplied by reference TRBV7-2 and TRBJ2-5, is GAGVSQSPSNKVTEKGKDVELRCDPISGHTALYWYRQSLGQGLEFLIYFQGNSAPDKSGLPSDRFSAERTGGSVSTLTIQRTQQEDSAVYLCASSFALQGAETQYFGPGTRLLVL.

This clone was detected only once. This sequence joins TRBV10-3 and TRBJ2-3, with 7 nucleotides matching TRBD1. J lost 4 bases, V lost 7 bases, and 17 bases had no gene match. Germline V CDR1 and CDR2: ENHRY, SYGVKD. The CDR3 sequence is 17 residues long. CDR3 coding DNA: TGTGCCATCAAGGGGGCACGGGCTATGACTGACTCAGATACGCAGTATTTT. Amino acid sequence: CAIKGARAMTDSDTQYF.

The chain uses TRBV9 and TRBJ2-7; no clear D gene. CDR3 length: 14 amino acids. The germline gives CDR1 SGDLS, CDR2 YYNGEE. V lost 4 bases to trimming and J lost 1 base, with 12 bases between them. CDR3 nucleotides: TGTGCCAGCAGCCCATACGCTGGATCCTACGAGCAGTACTTC. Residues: CASSPYAGSYEQYF.

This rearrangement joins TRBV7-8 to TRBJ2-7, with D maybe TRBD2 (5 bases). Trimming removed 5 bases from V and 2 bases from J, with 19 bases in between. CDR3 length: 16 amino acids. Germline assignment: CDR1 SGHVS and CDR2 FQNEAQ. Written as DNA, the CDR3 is TGTGCCAGCAGCCCTCCCGCCGGGATCATCCCCTACGAGCAGTACTTC. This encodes CASSPPAGIIPYEQYF.